This TCR beta chain was sequenced for a study of identical twins. A few counts support this clonotype. Antigen unknown. With 5 bases removed from V and 8 bases from J, the gap between germline ends came to 7 bases. CDR3 length equals 12 residues. CDR1 and CDR2 from the germline V gene are MNHEY and SMNVEV (reference sequence). TCRdb recomputed calls from the 5' RACE reads with MiXCR, one row per CDR3 protein. The sample consists of hundreds of thousands of distinct CDR3 sequences, 6% to 6.5% of them appearing once. Study-level results: Part of the zero-insertion signal could reflect confounding by invariant MAIT and iNKT cells.

The sequence came from a man younger than 30 in good health. Sequences were obtained from naive T cells sorted from blood. V gene TRBV27 combines with J gene TRBJ1-6; tentative D call: TRBD1 (5 bases). The DNA of the CDR3 is TGTGCCAGCAGTATGACAGATTCACCCCTCCACTTT. This codes for CASSMTDSPLHF.